Following are 28 T cell receptor beta chains from one sample sequenced in a study of tumor-infiltrating lymphocytes in localized non-small cell lung cancer. The assay was immunoSEQ multiplex PCR, and TCRdb's table has in-frame clones only and misses some. The sample contains 13,000 or so clones, 80% of which appear only once. The source material was lung tumor tissue. The receptors stem from a human donor with non-small cell lung cancer.

The V call is TRBV14, the J call TRBJ2-6; D unclear. Between the trimmed V and J ends, which lost 2 bases and 3 bases, there was a span of 2 bases. Germline CDR1 reads SGHDN; CDR2 reads FVKESK. The CDR3 length is 13 residues. The CDR3 is CASSQIGANVLTF. CDR3 DNA: TGTGCCAGCAGCCAAATTGGGGCCAACGTCCTGACTTTC.

Written as DNA, the CDR3 is TGTGCCAGCAGCTTTGACCCAGGGGCAAACACCGGGGAGCTGTTTTTT. Translated: CASSFDPGANTGELFF. The genes are TRBV11-2 and TRBJ2-2, with D perhaps matching TRBD1 (6 bases). Germline CDR1 and CDR2: SGHAT and FQNNGV. V was trimmed by 3 bases and J by 2 bases, leaving 13 bases between them. The CDR3 is 16 amino acids.

This clone was found a few times. The chain joins TRBV18 to TRBJ1-5; D not resolved. Per the germline V gene, CDR1 is KGHSH and CDR2 is LQKENI. This CDR3 spans 13 amino acids. V lost 2 bases, J lost 7 bases, and 9 bases lay in between. CDR3 nucleotide sequence: TGTGCCAGCTCACCATCGAGGGAACAGCCCCAGCATTTT. Translated: CASSPSREQPQHF.

This chain joins TRBV5-5 and TRBJ2-5; maybe TRBD1 (7 bases). Looked up from germline, CDR1 is SGHKS and CDR2 is YYEKEE (reference sequence). With 2 bases removed from V and 4 bases from J, the gap between germline ends came to 24 bases. This CDR3 spans 18 amino acids. The CDR3 loop is CASSFPNGGGGHIETQYF. CDR3 DNA sequence: TGTGCCAGCAGCTTTCCCAATGGTGGAGGGGGCCATATAGAGACCCAGTACTTC.

The rearrangement links TRBV4-1 to TRBJ1-1; tentative D call: TRBD1 (6 bases). Germline values: CDR1 MGHRA, CDR2 YSYEKL. Trimming removed 1 base from V and 0 bases from J, with 9 bases in between. This CDR3 spans 15 amino acids. The CDR3 loop reads CASSQVGGVNTEAFF. For the CDR3, the DNA is TGCGCCAGCAGCCAAGTGGGGGGCGTGAACACTGAAGCTTTCTTT.

The chain uses TRBV15 and TRBJ2-1; 9 nucleotides line up with TRBD2. This CDR3 is 19 amino acids long. Germline V gives CDR1 LNHNV, CDR2 YYDKDF (reference sequence). The V gene end was trimmed by 6 bases and the J gene end by 2 bases; junction bases not matched to a gene: 17. The CDR3 DNA follows: TGTGCCACCAGAGATACAACGGCGGGGGGGCTGTCTCCCTACAATGAGCAGTTCTTC. Translating it yields CATRDTTAGGLSPYNEQFF. Drawing the rest from reference TRBV15 and TRBJ2-1, the complete variable domain is DAMVIQNPRYQVTQFGKPVTLSCSQTLNHNVMYWYQQKSSQAPKLLFHYYDKDFNNEADTPDNFQSRRPNTSFCFLDIRSPGLGDTAMYLCATRDTTAGGLSPYNEQFFGPGTRLTVL.

J is TRBJ2-1 and V is TRBV7-9; no clear D gene. Germline V CDR1 and CDR2: SEHNR, FQNEAQ (reference sequence). Deletions cut 1 base from V and 5 bases from J, with 6 bases between. This CDR3 has 13 amino acids. CDR3 region: CASSLEGNNEQFF. CDR3 nucleotides: TGTGCCAGCAGCTTAGAGGGAAACAATGAGCAGTTCTTC.

The chain is built from TRBV6-4 and TRBJ2-3, with D perhaps matching TRBD1 (6 bases). The CDR3 covers 15 residues. The V end was cut by 5 bases, the J end by 0 bases, with 12 bases between. Per the germline V gene, CDR1 is MRHNA and CDR2 is SNTAGT. CDR3 sequence: CASSSDSLSTDTQYF. The CDR3 DNA sequence: TGTGCCAGCAGTTCGGACAGCCTTAGCACAGATACGCAGTATTTT.

The V and J genes are TRBV11-2 and TRBJ2-2, with D unclear. This CDR3 has 14 residues. The V end lost 2 bases, the J end lost 0 bases, and 4 bases lay between the germline ends. CDR1 is SGHAT, CDR2 FQNNGV, per germline. This CDR3 reads CASSLLPNTGELFF. The CDR3 coding sequence is TGTGCCAGCAGCTTACTCCCGAACACCGGGGAGCTGTTTTTT.

V and J are TRBV2 and TRBJ2-2; D remains ambiguous. The CDR3 has 14 residues. Trimming left V 1 base short and J 7 bases short, with 10 bases between. Germline V lookup: CDR1 SNHLY, CDR2 FYNNEI. CDR3 nucleotides: TGTGCCAGCAGTGAAGAGATGGGGATCGGGGAGCTGTTTTTT. Its translation is CASSEEMGIGELFF.

The chain couples TRBV7-6 to TRBJ1-4, with 9 bases aligning to TRBD1. CDR3 length: 14 amino acids. With V trimmed by 4 bases and J by 9 bases, 6 bases remained unmatched. CDR1 SGHVS and CDR2 FNYEAQ come from the germline V gene. Here the CDR3 reads CASSSAGTGKKLFF. CDR3 DNA: TGTGCCAGCAGCTCCGCCGGGACAGGGAAAAAACTGTTTTTT.

J is TRBJ1-5 and V is TRBV25-1; 9 bases are a match to TRBD1. Trimming at V came to 6 bases and at J to 3 bases, leaving 12 bases not matched to a gene. The CDR3 sequence is 17 residues long. Germline loops: CDR1 MGHDK, CDR2 SYGVNS. The CDR3 nucleotides are TGTGCCAGCAGCCGGGACAGGGATTTCCCTTTCAATCAGCCCCAGCATTTT. Its translation: CASSRDRDFPFNQPQHF. The variable domain in full, with the rest retrieved from reference TRBV25-1 and TRBJ1-5, is EADIYQTPRYLVIGTGKKITLECSQTMGHDKMYWYQQDPGMELHLIHYSYGVNSTEKGDLSSESTVSRIRTEHFPLTLESARPSHTSQYLCASSRDRDFPFNQPQHFGDGTRLSIL.

This clone has more than one count but fewer than ten. V and J are TRBV5-4 and TRBJ1-4; tentatively, D is TRBD1 (6 bases). The germline V gene has CDR1 SGHNT and CDR2 YYREEE (reference sequence). With 7 bases removed from V and 6 bases from J, the gap between germline ends came to 16 bases. The CDR3 has 14 residues. The CDR3 DNA is TGTGCCAGCTCGGGGGAGCAGGGGTATGAAAAACTGTTTTTT. This gives the protein CASSGEQGYEKLFF.

The chain is built from TRBV25-1 and TRBJ1-6, with 9 positions matching TRBD1. The CDR3 loop spans 16 amino acids. After removal of 6 bases from V and 1 base from J, the junction contained 4 bases not matched to a gene. CDR1 MGHDK and CDR2 SYGVNS come from the germline V gene. The chain's CDR3 is CASRGQGGSYNSPLHF. CDR3 nucleotide sequence: TGTGCCAGCAGGGGACAGGGAGGATCCTATAATTCACCCCTCCACTTT. Combining the CDR3 with reference TRBV25-1 and TRBJ1-6 gives the whole variable domain EADIYQTPRYLVIGTGKKITLECSQTMGHDKMYWYQQDPGMELHLIHYSYGVNSTEKGDLSSESTVSRIRTEHFPLTLESARPSHTSQYLCASRGQGGSYNSPLHFGNGTRLTVT.

J is TRBJ1-1 and V is TRBV19; 9 nucleotides line up with TRBD1. The CDR3 runs 16 residues. The ends lost 4 bases at V and 0 bases at J; junction bases unmatched: 6. CDR1 and CDR2 from the germline V gene are LNHDA and SQIVND (reference sequence). CDR3 nucleotides: TGTGCCAGTAGTACGAACAGGGGGCGGGTGAACACTGAAGCTTTCTTT. It is translated as CASSTNRGRVNTEAFF. The full variable domain, rest sourced from reference TRBV19 and TRBJ1-1, is DGGITQSPKYLFRKEGQNVTLSCEQNLNHDAMYWYRQDPGQGLRLIYYSQIVNDFQKGDIAEGYSVSREKKESFPLTVTSAQKNPTAFYLCASSTNRGRVNTEAFFGQGTRLTVV.

This clone appeared a few times. The J gene is TRBJ1-5, the V gene TRBV18, with 10 nucleotides matching TRBD1. Losses at the gene ends were 4 bases for V and 1 base for J; bases not matched to a gene: 7. In germline, CDR1 is KGHSH, CDR2 LQKENI. The CDR3 runs to 17 residues. As DNA, the CDR3 is TGTGCCAGCTCACGGACCCGGGACAGGGGAAGCAATCAGCCCCAGCATTTT. Its protein is CASSRTRDRGSNQPQHF.

J is TRBJ1-1 and V is TRBV27; 7 nucleotides line up with TRBD1. Germline loops: CDR1 MNHEY, CDR2 SMNVEV (reference sequence). With V trimmed by 4 bases and J by 7 bases, 3 bases remained unmatched. The CDR3 contains 12 residues. Written as DNA, the CDR3 is TGTGCCAGCAGTTCGGGACAGTTTGAAGCTTTCTTT. Amino acids: CASSSGQFEAFF.

The chain links TRBV25-1 to TRBJ2-3; no firm D call. The V gene lost 4 bases and the J gene lost 5 bases, with 10 bases spanning the gap. CDR1 is MGHDK, CDR2 SYGVNS, per germline. The CDR3 has 13 residues. This CDR3 reads CASSAKAGDTQYF. CDR3 DNA sequence: TGTGCCAGCAGTGCAAAGGCTGGAGATACGCAGTATTTT.

The chain links TRBV15 to TRBJ2-5, with 12 nucleotides matching TRBD1. This CDR3 contains 15 residues. CDR1 is LNHNV, CDR2 YYDKDF, per germline (reference sequence). V trimming: 3 bases; J trimming: 5 bases; junction bases outside the gene matches: 4. The CDR3 coding sequence is TGTGCCACCAGCAGCCGGGACAGGGGGCGGGAGACCCAGTACTTC. Its translation: CATSSRDRGRETQYF. The full variable domain, rest sourced from reference TRBV15 and TRBJ2-5, is DAMVIQNPRYQVTQFGKPVTLSCSQTLNHNVMYWYQQKSSQAPKLLFHYYDKDFNNEADTPDNFQSRRPNTSFCFLDIRSPGLGDTAMYLCATSSRDRGRETQYFGPGTRLLVL.

V gene TRBV7-2 combines with J gene TRBJ2-3; TRBD2 agrees at 8 bases. After removal of 1 base from V and 2 bases from J, the junction contained 2 bases not matched to a gene. Germline CDR1 reads SGHTA; CDR2 reads FQGNSA. The CDR3 spans 15 residues. CDR3 residues: CASSLVSGATDTQYF. The CDR3 nucleotides read TGTGCCAGCAGCTTAGTTAGCGGGGCCACAGATACGCAGTATTTT.

The J gene is TRBJ1-4, the V gene TRBV5-1; 7 bases align to TRBD1. After removal of 7 bases from V and 5 bases from J, the junction contained 5 bases not matched to a gene. This CDR3 spans 13 amino acids. Germline CDR1 reads SGHRS; CDR2 reads YFSETQ. The CDR3 DNA reads TGCGCCAGCTCCGGGACAGTGAATGAAAAACTGTTTTTT. Translating it yields CASSGTVNEKLFF. The entire variable domain, with the rest obtained from reference TRBV5-1 and TRBJ1-4, is as follows: KAGVTQTPRYLIKTRGQQVTLSCSPISGHRSVSWYQQTPGQGLQFLFEYFSETQRNKGNFPGRFSGRQFSNSRSEMNVSTLELGDSALYLCASSGTVNEKLFFGSGTQLSVL.

The chain has TRBV6-5 and TRBJ2-7; D unclear. Germline assignment: CDR1 MNHEY and CDR2 SVGAGI. CDR3 size: 15 residues. Trimming took off 0 bases at V and 0 bases at J, with 9 bases between the two ends. CDR3 sequence reads: CASSYSADSSYEQYF. CDR3 DNA sequence: TGTGCCAGCAGTTACTCGGCGGATAGCTCCTACGAGCAGTACTTC.

The DNA of the CDR3 is TGTGCCAGCAGTTACTCAGGGCGGGACTACGAGCAGTACTTC. As protein: CASSYSGRDYEQYF. The chain carries TRBV6-5 and TRBJ2-7; maybe TRBD2 (6 bases). This CDR3 has 14 residues. The ends were cut back, 0 bases at V and 3 bases at J, with 9 bases in the middle. The V gene's germline CDR1 is MNHEY and CDR2 SVGAGI.

The chain links TRBV15 to TRBJ1-2, with 12 bases fitting TRBD1. The ends lost 5 bases at V and 6 bases at J; junction bases unmatched: 7. Germline CDR1 reads LNHNV; CDR2 reads YYDKDF (reference sequence). This CDR3 contains 15 residues. CDR3 sequence reads: CATSGPGTGGNGYTF. The CDR3 coding sequence is TGTGCCACCAGCGGTCCGGGGACAGGGGGCAATGGCTACACCTTC. Complete variable domain (other parts from reference TRBV15 and TRBJ1-2): DAMVIQNPRYQVTQFGKPVTLSCSQTLNHNVMYWYQQKSSQAPKLLFHYYDKDFNNEADTPDNFQSRRPNTSFCFLDIRSPGLGDTAMYLCATSGPGTGGNGYTFGSGTRLTVV.

The V and J genes are TRBV5-1 and TRBJ1-1; weak D call: TRBD1 (5 bases). The CDR3 contains 14 residues. The ends were cut back, 2 bases at V and 0 bases at J, with 8 bases in the middle. Germline-derived CDR1 and CDR2 are SGHRS and YFSETQ. CDR3 in amino acids: CASSFSTVNTEAFF. The CDR3, as DNA: TGCGCCAGCAGCTTTTCGACAGTGAACACTGAAGCTTTCTTT.

The CDR3 loop is CASSPVSGTGMFEQYF. CDR3 DNA sequence: TGTGCCAGCAGCCCCGTTTCCGGGACAGGGATGTTCGAGCAGTACTTC. V gene TRBV11-3 combines with J gene TRBJ2-7, with 9 bases identical to TRBD1. The CDR3 runs 16 residues. V was clipped by 5 bases and J by 6 bases; unmatched bases: 14. CDR1 and CDR2 (germline): SGHNT, YENEEA.

This chain uses TRBV25-1 with TRBJ1-1, with D unresolved. Germline CDR1 is MGHDK and CDR2 is SYGVNS. With 5 bases removed from V and 13 bases from J, the gap between germline ends came to 20 bases. The CDR3 has 13 residues. The CDR3 is CASSYNRPPRLFF. CDR3 sequence (DNA): TGTGCCAGCAGTTATAATCGTCCCCCTCGGCTTTTCTTT.

This sequence joins TRBV9 and TRBJ1-6; TRBD1 matches at 9 bases. J lost 6 bases, V lost 0 bases, and 4 bases had no gene match. CDR1 is SGDLS, CDR2 YYNGEE, per germline. The CDR3 contains 16 residues. Here the CDR3 DNA reads TGTGCCAGCAGCGTAGAGGGGACAGGGAGTAATTCACCCCTCCACTTT. It codes for CASSVEGTGSNSPLHF.